The text below deals with one T cell receptor beta chain. While infection was still active, Seattle patients were enrolled and then followed longitudinally. The record originates from a study of blood T cell repertoires in COVID-19. Study summary: The cDNA or gDNA used as material had been derived from T cells, B-cell-depleted T cells, or PBMCs.

Original handling: Nucleated cell counts were estimated from reference gene primer amplification. The protocol was immunoSEQ multiplex PCR, while the TCRdb copy is restricted to in-frame clones and leaves out a portion. V, J and clone size were drawn from that table, and D and trimming were deduced from the DNA. The table lists roughly 200,000 clones, about 81% of them singletons, with approximately 8% in the top ten. The CDR3 spans 12 residues. Per germline, CDR1 SQVTM and CDR2 ANQGSEA. V shed 4 bases and J 10 bases; nucleotides not matched to a gene: 4. This TCR was sampled from a woman over 75 with COVID-19, enrolled during active disease. Sequencing used peripheral blood. V and J are TRBV29-1 and TRBJ2-1, with 10 bases lining up with TRBD1. Here the CDR3 DNA reads TGCAGCGTTGGGACAGGGGGAGACGAGCAGTTCTTC. Amino acids: CSVGTGGDEQFF.